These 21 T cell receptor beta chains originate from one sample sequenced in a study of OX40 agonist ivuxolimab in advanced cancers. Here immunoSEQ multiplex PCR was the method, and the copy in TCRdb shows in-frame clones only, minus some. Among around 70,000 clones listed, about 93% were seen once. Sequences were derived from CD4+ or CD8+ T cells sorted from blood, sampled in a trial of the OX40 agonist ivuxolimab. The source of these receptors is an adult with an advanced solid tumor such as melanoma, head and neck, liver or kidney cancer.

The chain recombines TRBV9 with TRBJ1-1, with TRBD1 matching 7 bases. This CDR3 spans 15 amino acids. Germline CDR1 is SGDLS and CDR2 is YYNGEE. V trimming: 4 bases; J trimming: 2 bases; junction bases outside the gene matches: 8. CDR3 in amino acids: CASSPSGQLNTEAFF. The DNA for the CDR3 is TGTGCCAGCAGCCCCTCGGGACAGTTAAACACTGAAGCTTTCTTT.

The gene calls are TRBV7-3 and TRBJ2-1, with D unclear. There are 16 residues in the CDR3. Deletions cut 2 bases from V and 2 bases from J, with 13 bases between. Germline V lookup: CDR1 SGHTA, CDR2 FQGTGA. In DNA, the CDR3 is TGTGCCAGCAGCTTATGGACCAGTCAGCCCTACAATGAGCAGTTCTTC. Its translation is CASSLWTSQPYNEQFF.

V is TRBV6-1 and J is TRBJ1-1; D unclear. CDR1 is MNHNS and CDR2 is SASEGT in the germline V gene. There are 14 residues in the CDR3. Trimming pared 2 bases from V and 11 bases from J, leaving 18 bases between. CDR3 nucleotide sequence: TGTGCCAGCAGTGAAAATGGCGGGAGGACGGAGGCTTTCTTT. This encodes CASSENGGRTEAFF.

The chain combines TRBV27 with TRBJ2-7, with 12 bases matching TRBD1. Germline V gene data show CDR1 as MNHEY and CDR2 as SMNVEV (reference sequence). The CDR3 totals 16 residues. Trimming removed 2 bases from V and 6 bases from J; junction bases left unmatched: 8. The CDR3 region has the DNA TGTGCCAGCAGTTTAAGTGTGGGACAGGGGGCAGGCGAGCAGTACTTC. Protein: CASSLSVGQGAGEQYF.

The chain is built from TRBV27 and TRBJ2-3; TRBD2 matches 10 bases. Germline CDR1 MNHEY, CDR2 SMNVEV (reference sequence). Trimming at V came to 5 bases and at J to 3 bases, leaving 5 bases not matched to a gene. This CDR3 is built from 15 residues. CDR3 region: CASSAIAGGTDTQYF. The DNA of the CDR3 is TGTGCCAGCAGTGCCATAGCGGGGGGAACAGATACGCAGTATTTT.

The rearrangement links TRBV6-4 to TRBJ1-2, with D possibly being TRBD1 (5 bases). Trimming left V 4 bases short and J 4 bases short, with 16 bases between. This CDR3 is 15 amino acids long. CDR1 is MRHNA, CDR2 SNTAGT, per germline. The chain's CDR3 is CASSATRGDFYGYTF. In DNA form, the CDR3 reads TGTGCCAGCAGTGCCACCCGGGGGGACTTCTATGGCTACACCTTC.

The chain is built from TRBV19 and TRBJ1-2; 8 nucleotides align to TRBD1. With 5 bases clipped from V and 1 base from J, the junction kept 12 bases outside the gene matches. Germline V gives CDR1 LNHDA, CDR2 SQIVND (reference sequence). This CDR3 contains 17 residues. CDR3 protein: CASSVWTGPGLNYGYTF. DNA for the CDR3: TGTGCCAGTAGTGTCTGGACAGGGCCCGGGCTTAACTATGGCTACACCTTC.

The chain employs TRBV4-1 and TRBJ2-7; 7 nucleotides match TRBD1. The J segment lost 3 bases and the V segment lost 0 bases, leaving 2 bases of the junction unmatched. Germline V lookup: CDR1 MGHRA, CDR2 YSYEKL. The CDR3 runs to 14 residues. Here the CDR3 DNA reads TGCGCCAGCAGCCAAGAGACAGGGAACTACGAGCAGTACTTC. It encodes CASSQETGNYEQYF.

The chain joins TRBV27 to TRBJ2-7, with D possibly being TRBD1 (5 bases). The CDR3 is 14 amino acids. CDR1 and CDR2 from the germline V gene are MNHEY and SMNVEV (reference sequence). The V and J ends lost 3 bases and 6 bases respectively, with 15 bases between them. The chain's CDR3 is CASSLLGGALEQYF. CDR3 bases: TGTGCCAGCAGTTTGCTGGGTGGGGCTCTCGAGCAGTACTTC.

In DNA, the CDR3 is TGTGCCAGCAGTTTAGGCGGACAGGGCCCCTACGAGCAGTACTTC. Protein sequence: CASSLGGQGPYEQYF. This chain joins TRBV27 and TRBJ2-7; 8 bases are a match to TRBD1. Germline values: CDR1 MNHEY, CDR2 SMNVEV (reference sequence). Trimming cost V 2 bases and J 2 bases; bases outside gene matches: 5. There are 15 residues in the CDR3.

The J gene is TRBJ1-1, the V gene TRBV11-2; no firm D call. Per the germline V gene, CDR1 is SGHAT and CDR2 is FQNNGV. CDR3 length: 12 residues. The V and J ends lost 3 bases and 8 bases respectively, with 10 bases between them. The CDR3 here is CASSLNLQEAFF. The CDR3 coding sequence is TGTGCCAGCAGCTTGAATTTACAAGAAGCTTTCTTT. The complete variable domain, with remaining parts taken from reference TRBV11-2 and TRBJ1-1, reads EAGVAQSPRYKIIEKRQSVAFWCNPISGHATLYWYQQILGQGPKLLIQFQNNGVVDDSQLPKDRFSAERLKGVDSTLKIQPAKLEDSAVYLCASSLNLQEAFFGQGTRLTVV.

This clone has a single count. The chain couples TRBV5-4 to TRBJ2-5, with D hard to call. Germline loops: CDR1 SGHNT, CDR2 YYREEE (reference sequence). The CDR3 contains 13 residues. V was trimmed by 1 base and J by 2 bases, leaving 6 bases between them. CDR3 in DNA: TGTGCCAGCAGCTTGCTCGGGCAAGAGACCCAGTACTTC. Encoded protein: CASSLLGQETQYF. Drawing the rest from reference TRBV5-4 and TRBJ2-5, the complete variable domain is ETGVTQSPTHLIKTRGQQVTLRCSSQSGHNTVSWYQQALGQGPQFIFQYYREEENGRGNFPPRFSGLQFPNYSSELNVNALELDDSALYLCASSLLGQETQYFGPGTRLLVL.

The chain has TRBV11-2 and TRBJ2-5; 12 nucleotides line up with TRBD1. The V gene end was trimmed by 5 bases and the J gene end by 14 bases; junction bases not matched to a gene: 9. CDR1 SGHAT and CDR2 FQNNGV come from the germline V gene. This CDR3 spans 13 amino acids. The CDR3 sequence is CASSPGTGGWDYF. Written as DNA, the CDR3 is TGTGCCAGCAGCCCTGGGACAGGGGGCTGGGATTACTTC.

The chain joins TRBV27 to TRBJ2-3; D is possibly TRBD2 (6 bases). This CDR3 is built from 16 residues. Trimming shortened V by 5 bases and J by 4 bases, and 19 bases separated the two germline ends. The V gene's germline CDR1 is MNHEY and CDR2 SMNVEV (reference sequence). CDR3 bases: TGTGCCAGCAGTGTACTAGCAGCCTTAAAGTCAGATACGCAGTATTTT. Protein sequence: CASSVLAALKSDTQYF.

The CDR3, as DNA: TGCGCCAGCAGCCAAGAATTAGTAACTCGAACTGAAGCTTTCTTT. Protein sequence: CASSQELVTRTEAFF. This chain connects TRBV4-3 to TRBJ1-1; D is unresolved. Germline CDR1 is LGHNA and CDR2 is YSLEER. Trimming shortened V by 0 bases and J by 5 bases, and 13 bases separated the two germline ends. This CDR3 spans 15 amino acids.

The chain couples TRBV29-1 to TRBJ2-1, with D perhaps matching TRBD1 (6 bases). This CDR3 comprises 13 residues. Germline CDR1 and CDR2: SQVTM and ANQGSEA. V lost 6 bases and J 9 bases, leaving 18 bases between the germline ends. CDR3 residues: CSVPGQGDIEQFF. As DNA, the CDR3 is TGCAGCGTCCCGGGACAAGGAGACATTGAGCAGTTCTTC.

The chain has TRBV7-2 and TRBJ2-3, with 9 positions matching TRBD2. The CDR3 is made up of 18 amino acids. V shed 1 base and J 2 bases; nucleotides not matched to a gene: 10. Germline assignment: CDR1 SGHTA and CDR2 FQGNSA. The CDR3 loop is CASSLGMASGIFTDTQYF. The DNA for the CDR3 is TGTGCCAGCAGCTTAGGAATGGCTAGCGGGATTTTCACAGATACGCAGTATTTT.

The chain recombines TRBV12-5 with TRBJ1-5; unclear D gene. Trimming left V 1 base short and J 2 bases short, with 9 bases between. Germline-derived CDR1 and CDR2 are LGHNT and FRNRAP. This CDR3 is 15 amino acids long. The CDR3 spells CASGLGQLGNQPQHF. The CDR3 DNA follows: TGTGCTAGTGGTTTGGGGCAACTGGGCAATCAGCCCCAGCATTTT. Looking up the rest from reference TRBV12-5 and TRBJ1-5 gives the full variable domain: DARVTQTPRHKVTEMGQEVTMRCQPILGHNTVFWYRQTMMQGLELLAYFRNRAPLDDSGMPKDRFSAEMPDATLATLKIQPSEPRDSAVYFCASGLGQLGNQPQHFGDGTRLSIL.

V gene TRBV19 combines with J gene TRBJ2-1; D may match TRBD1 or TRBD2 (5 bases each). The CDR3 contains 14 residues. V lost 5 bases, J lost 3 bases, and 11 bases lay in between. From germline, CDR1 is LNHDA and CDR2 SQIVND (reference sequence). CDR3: CASSLRGDYNEQFF. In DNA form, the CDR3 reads TGTGCCAGTAGTCTACGGGGCGACTACAATGAGCAGTTCTTC.

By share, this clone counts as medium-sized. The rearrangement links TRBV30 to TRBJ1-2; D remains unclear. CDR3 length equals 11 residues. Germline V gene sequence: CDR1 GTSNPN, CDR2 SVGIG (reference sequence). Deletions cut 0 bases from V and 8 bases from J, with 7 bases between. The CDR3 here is CAWSVTGGYTF. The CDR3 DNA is TGTGCCTGGAGTGTCACGGGAGGCTACACCTTC.

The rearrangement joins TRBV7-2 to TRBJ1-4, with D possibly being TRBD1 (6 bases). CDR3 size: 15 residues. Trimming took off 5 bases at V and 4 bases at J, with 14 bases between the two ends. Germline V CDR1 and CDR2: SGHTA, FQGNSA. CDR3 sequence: CASSPGQTNNEKLFF. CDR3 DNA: TGTGCCAGCAGCCCAGGACAGACAAATAATGAAAAACTGTTTTTT.